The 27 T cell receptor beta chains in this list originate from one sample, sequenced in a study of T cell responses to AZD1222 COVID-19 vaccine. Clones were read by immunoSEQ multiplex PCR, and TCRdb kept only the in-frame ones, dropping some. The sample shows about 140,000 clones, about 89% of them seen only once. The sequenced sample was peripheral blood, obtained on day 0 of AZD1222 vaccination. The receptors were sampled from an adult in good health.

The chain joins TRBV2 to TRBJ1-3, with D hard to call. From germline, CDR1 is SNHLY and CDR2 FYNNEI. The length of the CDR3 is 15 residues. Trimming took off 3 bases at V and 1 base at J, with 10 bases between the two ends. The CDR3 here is CASSDLSPSGNTIYF. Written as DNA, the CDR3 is TGTGCCAGCAGTGATTTGAGTCCTTCTGGAAACACCATATATTTT.

CDR3 protein: CASSPDRFNEKLFF. The CDR3, as DNA: TGTGCCAGCAGCCCTGACAGGTTTAATGAAAAACTGTTTTTT. The rearrangement uses TRBV3-1 (or the pseudogene TRBV3-2) and TRBJ1-4, with a weak D call TRBD1 (6 bases). Trimming left V 4 bases short and J 4 bases short, with 10 bases between. In germline, CDR1 is LGHDT, CDR2 YNNKEL (reference sequence). The CDR3 is made up of 14 amino acids.

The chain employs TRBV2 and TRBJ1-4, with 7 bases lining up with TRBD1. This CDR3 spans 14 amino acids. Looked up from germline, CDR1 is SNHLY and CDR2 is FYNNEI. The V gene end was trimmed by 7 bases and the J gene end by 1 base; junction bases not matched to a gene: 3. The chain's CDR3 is CASTRGETNEKLFF. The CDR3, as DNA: TGTGCCAGCACCAGGGGGGAAACTAATGAAAAACTGTTTTTT.

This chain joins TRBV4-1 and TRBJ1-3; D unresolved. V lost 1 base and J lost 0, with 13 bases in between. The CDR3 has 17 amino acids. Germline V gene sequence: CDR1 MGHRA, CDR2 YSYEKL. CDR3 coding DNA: TGCGCCAGCAGCCAAGGGAGACAAGTGGGCTCTGGAAACACCATATATTTT. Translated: CASSQGRQVGSGNTIYF.

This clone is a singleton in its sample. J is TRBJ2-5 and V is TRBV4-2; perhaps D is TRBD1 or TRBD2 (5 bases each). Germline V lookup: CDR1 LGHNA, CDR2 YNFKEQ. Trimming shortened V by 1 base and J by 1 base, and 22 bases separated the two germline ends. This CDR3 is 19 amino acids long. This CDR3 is CASSQAPRGAEGPQETQYF. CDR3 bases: TGTGCCAGCAGCCAAGCCCCGAGGGGCGCAGAAGGACCCCAAGAGACCCAGTACTTC.

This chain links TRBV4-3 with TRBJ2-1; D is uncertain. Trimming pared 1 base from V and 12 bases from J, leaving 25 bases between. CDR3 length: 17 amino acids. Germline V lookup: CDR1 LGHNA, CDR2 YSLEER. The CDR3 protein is CASSQGAGAAGSMVQFF. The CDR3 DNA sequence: TGCGCCAGCAGCCAAGGGGCAGGAGCAGCAGGTTCAATGGTGCAGTTCTTC.

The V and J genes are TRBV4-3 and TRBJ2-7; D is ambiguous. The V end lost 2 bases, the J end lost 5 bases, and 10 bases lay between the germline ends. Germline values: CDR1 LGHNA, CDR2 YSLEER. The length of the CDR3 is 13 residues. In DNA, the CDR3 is TGCGCCAGCAGCCAATCTCTTAATAACGAGCAGTACTTC. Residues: CASSQSLNNEQYF.

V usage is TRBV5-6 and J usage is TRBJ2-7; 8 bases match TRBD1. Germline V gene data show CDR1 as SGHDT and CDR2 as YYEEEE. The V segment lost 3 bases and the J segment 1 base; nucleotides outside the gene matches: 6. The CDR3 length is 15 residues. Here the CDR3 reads CASSSRQGRSYEQYF. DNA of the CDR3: TGTGCCAGCAGCTCCAGACAGGGGAGGTCCTACGAGCAGTACTTC.

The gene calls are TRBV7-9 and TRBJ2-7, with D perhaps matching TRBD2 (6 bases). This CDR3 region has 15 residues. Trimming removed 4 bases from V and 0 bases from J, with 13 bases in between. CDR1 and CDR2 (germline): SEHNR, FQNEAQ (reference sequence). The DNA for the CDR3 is TGTGCCAGCAGCTCTCCGGGACTGCCCTCCTACGAGCAGTACTTC. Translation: CASSSPGLPSYEQYF.

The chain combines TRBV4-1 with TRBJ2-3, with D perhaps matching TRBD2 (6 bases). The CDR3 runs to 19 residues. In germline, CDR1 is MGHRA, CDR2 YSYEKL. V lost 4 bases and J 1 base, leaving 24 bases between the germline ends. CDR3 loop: CASSPSPREPRRGTDTQYF. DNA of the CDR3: TGCGCCAGCAGCCCCTCACCCCGGGAGCCTCGTAGGGGCACAGATACGCAGTATTTT.

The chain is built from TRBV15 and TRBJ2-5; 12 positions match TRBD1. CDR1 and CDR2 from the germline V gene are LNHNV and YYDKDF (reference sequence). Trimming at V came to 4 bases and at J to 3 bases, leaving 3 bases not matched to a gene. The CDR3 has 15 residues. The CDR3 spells CATSTGTGGEETQYF. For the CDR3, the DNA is TGTGCCACCAGCACTGGGACAGGGGGCGAAGAGACCCAGTACTTC.

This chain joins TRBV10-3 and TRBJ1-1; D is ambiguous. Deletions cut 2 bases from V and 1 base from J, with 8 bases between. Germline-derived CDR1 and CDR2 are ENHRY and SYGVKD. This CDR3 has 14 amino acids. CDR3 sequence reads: CAISEETPNTEAFF. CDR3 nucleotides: TGTGCCATCAGTGAGGAGACACCGAACACTGAAGCTTTCTTT.

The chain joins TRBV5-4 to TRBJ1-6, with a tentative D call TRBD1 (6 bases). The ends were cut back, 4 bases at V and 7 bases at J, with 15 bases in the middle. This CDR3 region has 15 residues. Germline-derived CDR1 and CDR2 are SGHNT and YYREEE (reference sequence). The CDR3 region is CASSIGGRTNSPLHF. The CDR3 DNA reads TGTGCCAGCAGCATCGGGGGCCGGACCAATTCACCCCTCCACTTT.

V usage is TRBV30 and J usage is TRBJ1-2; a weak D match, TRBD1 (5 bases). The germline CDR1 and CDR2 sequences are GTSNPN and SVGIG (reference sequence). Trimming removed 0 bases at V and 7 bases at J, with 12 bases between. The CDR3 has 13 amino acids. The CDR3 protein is CAWSVRGMGGYTF. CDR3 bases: TGTGCCTGGAGTGTTCGGGGGATGGGTGGCTACACCTTC.

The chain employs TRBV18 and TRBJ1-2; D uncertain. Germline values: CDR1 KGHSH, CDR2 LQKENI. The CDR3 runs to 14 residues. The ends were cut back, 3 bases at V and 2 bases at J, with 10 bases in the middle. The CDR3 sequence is CASSPQEVNYGYTF. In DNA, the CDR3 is TGTGCCAGCTCACCCCAGGAGGTAAACTATGGCTACACCTTC. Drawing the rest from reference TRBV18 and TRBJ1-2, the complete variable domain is NAGVMQNPRHLVRRRGQEARLRCSPMKGHSHVYWYRQLPEEGLKFMVYLQKENIIDESGMPKERFSAEFPKEGPSILRIQQVVRGDSAAYFCASSPQEVNYGYTFGSGTRLTVV.

The CDR3 region is CATRTVLNGYTF. Written as DNA, the CDR3 is TGTGCCACAAGAACGGTGTTGAATGGCTACACCTTC. This chain joins TRBV6-5 and TRBJ1-2, with D uncertain. The V end lost 10 bases, the J end lost 6 bases, and 15 bases lay between the germline ends. Germline-derived CDR1 and CDR2 are MNHEY and SVGAGI. The CDR3 contains 12 residues.

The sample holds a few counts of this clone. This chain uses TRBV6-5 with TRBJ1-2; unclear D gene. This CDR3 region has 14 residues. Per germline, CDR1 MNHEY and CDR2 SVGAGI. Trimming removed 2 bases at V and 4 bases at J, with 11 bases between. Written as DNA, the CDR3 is TGTGCCAGCAGTTACAAACGGGTGGGCTATGGCTACACCTTC. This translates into CASSYKRVGYGYTF.

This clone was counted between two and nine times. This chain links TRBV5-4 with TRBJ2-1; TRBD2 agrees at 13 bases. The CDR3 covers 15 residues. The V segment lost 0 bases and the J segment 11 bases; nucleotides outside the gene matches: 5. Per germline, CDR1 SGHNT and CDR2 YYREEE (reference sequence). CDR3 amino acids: CASSLGGTSGTQQFF. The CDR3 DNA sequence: TGTGCCAGCAGCTTGGGGGGGACTAGCGGGACTCAGCAGTTCTTC.

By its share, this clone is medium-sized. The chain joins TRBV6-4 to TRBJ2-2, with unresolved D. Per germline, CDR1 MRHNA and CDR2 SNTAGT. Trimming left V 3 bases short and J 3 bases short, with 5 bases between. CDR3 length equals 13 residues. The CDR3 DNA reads TGTGCCAGCAGTGAAAGGGACACCGGGGAGCTGTTTTTT. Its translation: CASSERDTGELFF.

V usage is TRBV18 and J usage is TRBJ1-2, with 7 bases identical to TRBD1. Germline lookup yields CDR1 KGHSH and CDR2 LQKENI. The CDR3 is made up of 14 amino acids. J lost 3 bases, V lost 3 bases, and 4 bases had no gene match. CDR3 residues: CASSPGQLDYGYTF. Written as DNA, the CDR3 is TGTGCCAGCTCACCGGGACAGCTCGACTATGGCTACACCTTC.

The CDR3 loop is CASSLRSAGGASYEQYF. For the CDR3, the DNA is TGTGCCAGCAGCTTGAGATCCGCGGGGGGCGCTTCCTACGAGCAGTACTTC. The genes are TRBV5-5 and TRBJ2-7; TRBD2 agrees at 8 bases. The CDR3 spans 17 residues. Germline V lookup: CDR1 SGHKS, CDR2 YYEKEE (reference sequence). V gave up 1 base and J gave up 1 base; unmatched junction bases: 10.

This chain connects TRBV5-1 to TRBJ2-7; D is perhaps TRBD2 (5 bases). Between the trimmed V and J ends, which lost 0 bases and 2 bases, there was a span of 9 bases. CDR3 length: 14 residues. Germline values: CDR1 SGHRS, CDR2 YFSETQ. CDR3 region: CASSLGWGAYEQYF. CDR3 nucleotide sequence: TGCGCCAGCAGCTTGGGATGGGGAGCCTACGAGCAGTACTTC. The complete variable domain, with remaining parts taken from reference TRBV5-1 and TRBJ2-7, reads KAGVTQTPRYLIKTRGQQVTLSCSPISGHRSVSWYQQTPGQGLQFLFEYFSETQRNKGNFPGRFSGRQFSNSRSEMNVSTLELGDSALYLCASSLGWGAYEQYFGPGTRLTVT.

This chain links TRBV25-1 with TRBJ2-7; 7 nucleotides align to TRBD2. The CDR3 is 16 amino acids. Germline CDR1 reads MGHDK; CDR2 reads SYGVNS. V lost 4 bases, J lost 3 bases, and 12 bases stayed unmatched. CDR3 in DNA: TGTGCCAGCAGTGGTTCGACTAGCCGAAATCGCTACGAGCAGTACTTC. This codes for CASSGSTSRNRYEQYF.

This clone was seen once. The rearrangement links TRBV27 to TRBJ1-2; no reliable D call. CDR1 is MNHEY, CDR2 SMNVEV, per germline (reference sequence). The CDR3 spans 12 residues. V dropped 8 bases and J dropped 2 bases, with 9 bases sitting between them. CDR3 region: CASVDGNYGYTF. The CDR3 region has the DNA TGTGCCAGCGTAGACGGGAACTATGGCTACACCTTC.

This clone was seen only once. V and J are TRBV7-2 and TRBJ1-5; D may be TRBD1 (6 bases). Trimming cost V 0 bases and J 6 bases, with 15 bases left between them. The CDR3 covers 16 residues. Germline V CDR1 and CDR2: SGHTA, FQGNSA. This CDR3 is CASSLAWGGQGQPQHF. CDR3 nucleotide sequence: TGTGCCAGCAGCTTAGCCTGGGGGGGGCAGGGTCAGCCCCAGCATTTT.

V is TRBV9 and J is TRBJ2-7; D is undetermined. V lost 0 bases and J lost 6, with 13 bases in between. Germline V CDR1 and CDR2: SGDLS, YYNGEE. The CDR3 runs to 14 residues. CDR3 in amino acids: CASSVAGSAREQYF. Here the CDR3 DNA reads TGTGCCAGCAGCGTAGCCGGGTCTGCTCGCGAGCAGTACTTC.

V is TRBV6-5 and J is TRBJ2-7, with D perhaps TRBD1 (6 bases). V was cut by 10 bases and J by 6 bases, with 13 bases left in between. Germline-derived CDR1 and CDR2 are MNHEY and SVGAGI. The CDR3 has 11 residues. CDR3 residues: CATEQGFEQYF. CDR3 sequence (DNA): TGTGCCACTGAACAGGGTTTCGAGCAGTACTTC.